Presented here are 15 T cell receptor beta chains from one specimen sequenced in a study of blood T cell repertoires in COVID-19. This table comes from immunoSEQ multiplex PCR, and its TCRdb copy is limited to in-frame clones, with some not included. Of approximately 190,000 clones listed, roughly 80% are singletons. Specimen: peripheral blood. The receptors shown here come from a middle-aged woman with acute or convalescent COVID-19.

The rearrangement uses TRBV7-9 and TRBJ2-1, with D perhaps matching TRBD2 (6 bases). This CDR3 comprises 14 residues. V was pared by 7 bases and J by 2 bases, with 12 bases between. Looked up from germline, CDR1 is SEHNR and CDR2 is FQNEAQ (reference sequence). CDR3 amino acids: CASTYSGAYNEQFF. The CDR3 DNA reads as TGTGCCAGCACCTATAGCGGAGCCTACAATGAGCAGTTCTTC.

The rearrangement joins TRBV29-1 to TRBJ2-1; 7 bases align to TRBD1. The germline V gene encodes CDR1 SQVTM and CDR2 ANQGSEA. Trimming took 4 bases from V and 6 from J; bases not matched to a gene: 9. This CDR3 has 14 amino acids. Here the CDR3 DNA reads TGCAGCGTTGTTAGGGGGCCTCGGACCAATGAGCAGTTCTTC. The encoded protein is CSVVRGPRTNEQFF.

V usage is TRBV2 and J usage is TRBJ2-3, with 11 bases identical to TRBD2. The trim removed 9 bases at V and 6 bases at J, leaving 8 bases unmatched. The CDR3 consists of 14 residues. Germline-derived CDR1 and CDR2 are SNHLY and FYNNEI. The CDR3 here is CASLLAGAPDTQYF. The CDR3 DNA reads as TGTGCCAGTCTACTAGCGGGGGCACCGGATACGCAGTATTTT.

This chain uses TRBV28 with TRBJ1-1; D not certain. CDR1 is MDHEN and CDR2 is SYDVKM in the germline V gene. CDR3 length: 12 residues. Trimming pared 8 bases from V and 0 bases from J, leaving 7 bases between. The CDR3 sequence: CASRQLNTEAFF. The CDR3 DNA reads TGTGCCAGCCGCCAGTTGAACACTGAAGCTTTCTTT.

The J gene is TRBJ2-2, the V gene TRBV5-4, with D perhaps TRBD2 (6 bases). This CDR3 comprises 15 residues. Trimming pared 7 bases from V and 6 bases from J, leaving 19 bases between. Per germline, CDR1 SGHNT and CDR2 YYREEE (reference sequence). CDR3 residues: CASRGLAEPPGELFF. The CDR3 DNA sequence: TGTGCCAGCCGCGGCTTAGCGGAACCACCCGGGGAGCTGTTTTTT.

CDR3 bases: TGTGCCAGCAGCCCAGGACTAGGCCCCTACGAGCAGTACTTC. It codes for CASSPGLGPYEQYF. The chain recombines TRBV7-6 with TRBJ2-7; 7 bases line up with TRBD2. There are 14 residues in the CDR3. The V segment lost 5 bases and the J segment 2 bases; nucleotides outside the gene matches: 6. Per the germline V gene, CDR1 is SGHVS and CDR2 is FNYEAQ.

This clone was counted a few times. The V and J genes are TRBV28 and TRBJ1-2; the D is unclear. Germline lookup yields CDR1 MDHEN and CDR2 SYDVKM. Trimming removed 2 bases from V and 4 bases from J, with 14 bases in between. This CDR3 comprises 15 residues. CDR3 in DNA: TGTGCCAGCAGTTTAGGCCCTAAGAGACTCTATGGCTACACCTTC. This gives the protein CASSLGPKRLYGYTF.

The chain uses TRBV10-3 and TRBJ2-3, with 10 bases that match TRBD2. Per germline, CDR1 ENHRY and CDR2 SYGVKD. The CDR3 has 18 amino acids. The V and J ends lost 3 bases and 4 bases, in that order; junction bases with no gene match: 13. CDR3 region: CAISDNGSGGRWADTQYF. CDR3 DNA: TGTGCCATCAGTGATAACGGTAGCGGGGGGCGGTGGGCAGATACGCAGTATTTT.

The CDR3 spells CASSLNPFNQPQHF. The CDR3 nucleotides are TGTGCCAGCAGTTTAAATCCGTTCAATCAGCCCCAGCATTTT. This sequence joins TRBV28 and TRBJ1-5; the D is unclear. CDR1 is MDHEN, CDR2 SYDVKM, per germline. The CDR3 loop spans 14 amino acids. V was shortened by 2 bases and J by 3 bases, with 8 bases between the two germline ends.

This clone was detected only once. The same CDR3 can be traced to other DNA sequences in this sample. J is TRBJ2-7 and V is TRBV6-5; 7 positions agree with TRBD1. V trimming: 5 bases; J trimming: 2 bases; junction bases outside the gene matches: 3. The CDR3 contains 13 residues. Germline CDR1 MNHEY, CDR2 SVGAGI. The CDR3 here is CASSRDSTYEQYF. CDR3 DNA: TGTGCCAGCAGTCGGGACAGTACCTACGAGCAGTACTTC.

This rearrangement joins TRBV5-4 to TRBJ2-5, with 12 bases aligning to TRBD2. Germline V gives CDR1 SGHNT, CDR2 YYREEE (reference sequence). The CDR3 length is 16 residues. The trim removed 4 bases at V and 2 bases at J, leaving 6 bases unmatched. CDR3 residues: CASSPGLAGNQETQYF. In DNA form, the CDR3 reads TGTGCCAGCAGCCCGGGACTAGCGGGTAATCAAGAGACCCAGTACTTC.

This chain joins TRBV29-1 and TRBJ1-1; weak D call: TRBD1 (5 bases). Germline assignment: CDR1 SQVTM and CDR2 ANQGSEA. V shed 1 base and J shed 2 bases, with 8 bases lying between them. The CDR3 is 13 amino acids. The CDR3 nucleotides are TGCAGCGTTGAAGGGACAATTAACACTGAAGCTTTCTTT. This translates into CSVEGTINTEAFF.

CDR3 amino acids: CASSPPTSLPYEQYF. CDR3 bases: TGTGCCAGCTCACCACCGACTAGCCTTCCCTACGAGCAGTACTTC. V gene TRBV18 combines with J gene TRBJ2-7, with TRBD2 identical over 7 bases. The CDR3 consists of 15 residues. Germline lookup yields CDR1 KGHSH and CDR2 LQKENI. After removal of 0 bases from V and 2 bases from J, the junction contained 4 bases not matched to a gene. Filled out from reference TRBV18 and TRBJ2-7, the complete variable domain reads NAGVMQNPRHLVRRRGQEARLRCSPMKGHSHVYWYRQLPEEGLKFMVYLQKENIIDESGMPKERFSAEFPKEGPSILRIQQVVRGDSAAYFCASSPPTSLPYEQYFGPGTRLTVT.

Here the CDR3 DNA reads TGTGCCAGCAGTGAAGAGGGGGTTCGGGGCTACACCTTC. Encoded protein: CASSEEGVRGYTF. This chain joins TRBV2 and TRBJ1-2; the D gene is possibly TRBD1 (6 bases). Deletions cut 1 base from V and 8 bases from J, with 11 bases between. Germline-derived CDR1 and CDR2 are SNHLY and FYNNEI. This CDR3 has 13 amino acids. The variable domain in full, with the rest retrieved from reference TRBV2 and TRBJ1-2, is EPEVTQTPSHQVTQMGQEVILRCVPISNHLYFYWYRQILGQKVEFLVSFYNNEISEKSEIFDDQFSVERPDGSNFTLKIRSTKLEDSAMYFCASSEEGVRGYTFGSGTRLTVV.

The chain uses TRBV5-1 and TRBJ2-5; 11 nucleotides align to TRBD2. This CDR3 contains 17 residues. Germline loops: CDR1 SGHRS, CDR2 YFSETQ. The J segment lost 3 bases and the V segment lost 0 bases, leaving 7 bases of the junction unmatched. CDR3 sequence: CASSLGFLAGGKETQYF. The CDR3 DNA follows: TGCGCCAGCAGCTTGGGTTTTCTAGCGGGGGGTAAAGAGACCCAGTACTTC.